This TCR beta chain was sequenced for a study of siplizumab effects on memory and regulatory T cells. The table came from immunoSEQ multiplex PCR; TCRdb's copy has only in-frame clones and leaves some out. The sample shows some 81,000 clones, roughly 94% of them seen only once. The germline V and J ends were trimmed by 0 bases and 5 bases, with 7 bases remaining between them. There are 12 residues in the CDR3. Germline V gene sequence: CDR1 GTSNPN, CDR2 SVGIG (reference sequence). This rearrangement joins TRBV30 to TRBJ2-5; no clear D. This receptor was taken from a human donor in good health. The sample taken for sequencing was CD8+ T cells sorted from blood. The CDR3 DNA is TGTGCCTGGAGTGTACGATGGGAGACCCAGTACTTC. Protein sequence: CAWSVRWETQYF.